A single sample gave rise to the 5 T cell receptor beta chains below, sequenced in a study of T cells in Graves' hyperthyroidism and ophthalmopathy. The source material, RNA transcripts, was used to amplify TCR beta CDR3 regions. RT-PCR in the first round (using the HTBI primer set) targeted the TCR CDR3. Via MiXCR, TCRdb re-called the multiplex PCR reads, giving one row per CDR3 protein. The table records about 620,000 distinct CDR3 sequences, roughly 16% of them present only once. Input material: blood. These TCRs come from a woman aged 30 to 39 with Graves' hyperthyroidism.

This clonotype has a handful of counts. The chain couples TRBV5-1 to TRBJ1-2; a weak D match, TRBD1 (5 bases). The CDR3 is made up of 12 amino acids. Between the trimmed V and J ends, which lost 5 bases and 8 bases, there was a span of 13 bases. Germline CDR1 reads SGHRS; CDR2 reads YFSETQ. This CDR3 is CASRGGPGGYTF. As DNA, the CDR3 is TGCGCCAGCAGGGGGGGACCGGGAGGCTACACCTTC. Together with reference TRBV5-1 and TRBJ1-2, the CDR3 gives the full variable domain: KAGVTQTPRYLIKTRGQQVTLSCSPISGHRSVSWYQQTPGQGLQFLFEYFSETQRNKGNFPGRFSGRQFSNSRSEMNVSTLELGDSALYLCASRGGPGGYTFGSGTRLTVV.

This clonotype was found many times. This chain links TRBV11-1 with TRBJ2-2; possibly TRBD1 for D (5 bases). V was trimmed by 2 bases and J by 4 bases, leaving 20 bases between them. From germline, CDR1 is SGHAT and CDR2 FQDESV (reference sequence). CDR3 length equals 18 residues. CDR3 residues: CASSLRGPGRIGTGELFF. CDR3 nucleotides: TGTGCCAGCAGCTTAAGGGGTCCTGGCCGAATAGGCACCGGGGAGCTGTTTTTT.

A note on this clonotype: A much larger clonotype is one base distant, so this may be a read error. The chain couples TRBV29-1 to TRBJ2-4; the D gene is possibly TRBD2 (6 bases). Germline CDR1 and CDR2: SQVTM and ANQGSEA. Deletions cut 4 bases from V and 8 bases from J, with 12 bases between. This CDR3 spans 12 amino acids. CDR3 DNA: TGCAGCGTTGTGGGCAGGGAGGACATTCAGTACTTC. As protein: CSVVGREDIQYF.

This clonotype was counted ten times or more. The gene calls are TRBV7-9 and TRBJ2-1, with 8 bases fitting TRBD2. CDR1 is SEHNR and CDR2 is FQNEAQ in the germline V gene (reference sequence). After removal of 4 bases from V and 5 bases from J, the junction contained 13 bases not matched to a gene. The CDR3 runs 17 residues. The CDR3 reads CASSSLGSGVEDNEQFF. In nucleotides, the CDR3 is TGTGCCAGCAGCTCGCTGGGTAGCGGGGTCGAGGACAATGAGCAGTTCTTC.

This clonotype showed up just a few times. The V gene is TRBV29-1, the J gene TRBJ1-2; 9 positions match TRBD1. The CDR3 contains 13 residues. J was trimmed by 1 base and V by 4 bases; bases with no gene match: 1. Per germline, CDR1 SQVTM and CDR2 ANQGSEA. CDR3: CSVGTGVNYGYTF. CDR3 bases: TGCAGCGTTGGGACAGGGGTTAACTATGGCTACACCTTC.